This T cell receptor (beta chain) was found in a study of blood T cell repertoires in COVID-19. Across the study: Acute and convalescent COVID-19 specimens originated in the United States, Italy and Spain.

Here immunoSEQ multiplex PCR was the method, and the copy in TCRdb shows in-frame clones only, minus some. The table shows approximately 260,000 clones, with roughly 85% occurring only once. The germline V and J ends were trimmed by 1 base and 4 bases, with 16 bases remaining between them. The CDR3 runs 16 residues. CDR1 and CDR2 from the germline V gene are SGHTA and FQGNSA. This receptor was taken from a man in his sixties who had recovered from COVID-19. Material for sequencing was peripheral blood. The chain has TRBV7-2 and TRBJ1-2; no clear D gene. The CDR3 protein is CASSLVLGGPGYGYTF. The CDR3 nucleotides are TGTGCCAGCAGCTTAGTTCTCGGCGGGCCGGGCTATGGCTACACCTTC.